These 31 T cell receptor beta chains were sequenced from one sample in a study of shared T cell receptors in the human thymus. Measured with immunoSEQ multiplex PCR; TCRdb has only the in-frame clones, and not every one. The sample records about 660,000 clones, around 87% being singletons. The sample also formed part of further work on human thymus T cells.

The sample taken for sequencing was thymocytes. All receptors derive from a boy younger than two with a congenital heart defect.

This chain connects TRBV6-5 to TRBJ2-5; TRBD2 agrees at 9 bases. Per germline, CDR1 MNHEY and CDR2 SVGAGI. CDR3 length: 15 residues. Losses at the gene ends were 7 bases for V and 5 bases for J; bases not matched to a gene: 11. This CDR3 reads CASTLAGVGFETQYF. The CDR3 nucleotides are TGTGCCAGCACCTTAGCGGGAGTAGGCTTTGAGACCCAGTACTTC.

Written as DNA, the CDR3 is TGTGCCATCAGTGAGCGGAACCCCGCGGGAGGGGTCAATGAGCAGTTCTTC. The encoded protein is CAISERNPAGGVNEQFF. The rearrangement joins TRBV10-3 to TRBJ2-1, with 9 bases identical to TRBD2. Germline V lookup: CDR1 ENHRY, CDR2 SYGVKD. The CDR3 sequence is 17 residues long. Trimming cost V 2 bases and J 6 bases; bases outside gene matches: 11.

J is TRBJ2-7 and V is TRBV7-2; 7 bases line up with TRBD1. This CDR3 has 13 residues. In germline, CDR1 is SGHTA, CDR2 FQGNSA. V trimming: 4 bases; J trimming: 3 bases; junction bases outside the gene matches: 3. CDR3 coding DNA: TGTGCCAGCAGCTACGGACAGGTCTACGAGCAGTACTTC. Translation gives CASSYGQVYEQYF.

The chain joins TRBV9 to TRBJ2-1; TRBD2 might be the D (6 bases). The CDR3 is 14 residues long. Trimming removed 0 bases from V and 5 bases from J, with 9 bases in between. Germline V gene data show CDR1 as SGDLS and CDR2 as YYNGEE. The CDR3 nucleotides are TGTGCCAGCAGCGTAGATCGGGAGAACAATGAGCAGTTCTTC. The encoded protein is CASSVDRENNEQFF.

This CDR3 reads CASSLRGQGKENIQYF. The DNA of the CDR3 is TGTGCCAGCAGCTTGAGGGGACAGGGGAAGGAAAACATTCAGTACTTC. The chain combines TRBV5-4 with TRBJ2-4, with 10 bases matching TRBD1. This CDR3 contains 16 residues. Germline-derived CDR1 and CDR2 are SGHNT and YYREEE (reference sequence). V was clipped by 1 base and J by 5 bases; unmatched bases: 6.

Remarks on this clone: One end of the junction is discordant with germline, which a read error may explain. The chain uses TRBV28 and TRBJ2-7; TRBD2 is a possible D gene (5 bases). The CDR3 runs to 14 residues. CDR1 is MDHEN and CDR2 is SYDVKM in the germline V gene. The CDR3 loop is CANSLRESSYEQYF. In nucleotides, the CDR3 is TGTGCCAACAGTTTAAGGGAGAGCTCCTACGAGCAGTACTTC.

This chain joins TRBV11-2 and TRBJ2-7; 10 bases agree with TRBD2. The germline CDR1 and CDR2 sequences are SGHAT and FQNNGV. J gave up 7 bases and V 2 bases, and 8 bases lay outside the gene matches. The CDR3 loop spans 15 amino acids. CDR3 protein: CASSLSKAGGREQYF. For the CDR3, the DNA is TGTGCCAGCAGCTTAAGTAAAGCGGGGGGGCGTGAGCAGTACTTC.

This clone has just a few counts. This chain connects TRBV4-3 to TRBJ2-7; weak D call: TRBD2 (5 bases). Per the germline V gene, CDR1 is LGHNA and CDR2 is YSLEER. V shed 1 base and J shed 1 base, with 14 bases lying between them. This CDR3 is 16 amino acids long. This chain's CDR3 is CASSQGRGGVSYEQYF. The CDR3 DNA reads as TGCGCCAGCAGCCAAGGTCGTGGAGGTGTTTCCTACGAGCAGTACTTC.

The chain is built from TRBV18 and TRBJ1-5; the D is unclear. Between the trimmed V and J ends, which lost 5 bases and 5 bases, there was a span of 22 bases. CDR3 length: 17 residues. From germline, CDR1 is KGHSH and CDR2 LQKENI. CDR3 in DNA: TGTGCCAGCTCATCCGGGTTACACGGCGTCGAAGATCAGCCCCAGCATTTT. It encodes CASSSGLHGVEDQPQHF.

The CDR3 is CASSLRGGANQPQHF. CDR3 DNA: TGTGCCAGCAGTTTACGAGGGGGGGCCAATCAGCCCCAGCATTTT. The chain combines TRBV28 with TRBJ1-5, with D possibly being TRBD1 (6 bases). In germline, CDR1 is MDHEN, CDR2 SYDVKM. Trimming pared 2 bases from V and 3 bases from J, leaving 11 bases between. This CDR3 comprises 15 residues. Filled out from reference TRBV28 and TRBJ1-5, the complete variable domain reads DVKVTQSSRYLVKRTGEKVFLECVQDMDHENMFWYRQDPGLGLRLIYFSYDVKMKEKGDIPEGYSVSREKKERFSLILESASTNQTSMYLCASSLRGGANQPQHFGDGTRLSIL.

The rearrangement links TRBV14 to TRBJ1-4; TRBD1 might be the D (6 bases). In germline, CDR1 is SGHDN, CDR2 FVKESK. Trimming shortened V by 2 bases and J by 3 bases, and 19 bases separated the two germline ends. The CDR3 runs to 18 residues. This chain's CDR3 is CASSQPTGSLRANEKLFF. The DNA for the CDR3 is TGTGCCAGCAGCCAACCCACAGGGTCGTTAAGGGCTAATGAAAAACTGTTTTTT.

As concerns this clone: The sample holds other DNA sequences that translate to the same CDR3. J is TRBJ2-7 and V is TRBV7-2, with D possibly being TRBD2 (6 bases). The CDR3 runs to 14 residues. Trimming took 2 bases from V and 2 from J, leaving 10 bases between them. Germline assignment: CDR1 SGHTA and CDR2 FQGNSA. CDR3 sequence reads: CASSLRGGAYEQYF. The CDR3 DNA reads TGTGCCAGCAGCTTACGAGGAGGGGCCTACGAGCAGTACTTC.

This clone was counted a single time. The chain employs TRBV19 and TRBJ2-6; 7 positions match TRBD1. Germline V gives CDR1 LNHDA, CDR2 SQIVND (reference sequence). CDR3 length: 18 residues. J lost 0 bases, V lost 3 bases, and 8 bases had no gene match. The CDR3, as DNA: TGTGCCAGTAGTATCGGGGACAGAGCCTACTCTGGGGCCAACGTCCTGACTTTC. As protein: CASSIGDRAYSGANVLTF.

The V call is TRBV7-9, the J call TRBJ1-5, with 7 nucleotides matching TRBD1. J gave up 2 bases and V 5 bases, and 3 bases lay outside the gene matches. The CDR3 is made up of 14 amino acids. The germline CDR1 and CDR2 sequences are SEHNR and FQNEAQ (reference sequence). CDR3 sequence (DNA): TGTGCCAGCAGCCCAACAGGGGGCAATCAGCCCCAGCATTTT. The encoded protein is CASSPTGGNQPQHF.

The genes are TRBV28 and TRBJ1-5; TRBD1 matches at 10 bases. The CDR3 has 15 amino acids. Germline V CDR1 and CDR2: MDHEN, SYDVKM. The junction had 6 bases not matched to a gene; V was cut back by 6 bases and J by 4 bases. The CDR3 DNA reads TGTGCCAGCAGGGTCCCGGGACAGGGGAATCAGCCCCAGCATTTT. Amino acids: CASRVPGQGNQPQHF.

The chain links TRBV14 to TRBJ2-2; TRBD2 matches at 12 bases. With V trimmed by 4 bases and J by 6 bases, 9 bases remained unmatched. The germline V gene encodes CDR1 SGHDN and CDR2 FVKESK. This CDR3 comprises 17 residues. Here the CDR3 reads CASSRGLAGLSPGELFF. The CDR3 bases are TGTGCCAGCAGCCGTGGACTAGCGGGATTAAGCCCCGGGGAGCTGTTTTTT.

V usage is TRBV28 and J usage is TRBJ2-7, with D unresolved. Per the germline V gene, CDR1 is MDHEN and CDR2 is SYDVKM. The CDR3 sequence is 15 residues long. V was trimmed by 3 bases and J by 2 bases, leaving 14 bases between them. The CDR3 loop reads CASSLRFPQTYEQYF. As DNA, the CDR3 is TGTGCCAGCAGTTTGAGGTTCCCCCAGACCTACGAGCAGTACTTC.

The rearrangement uses TRBV27 and TRBJ1-1; 9 bases agree with TRBD1. The CDR3 totals 16 residues. Germline values: CDR1 MNHEY, CDR2 SMNVEV (reference sequence). The J segment lost 5 bases and the V segment lost 4 bases, leaving 11 bases of the junction unmatched. CDR3 protein: CASSSRTGAGKTEAFF. In DNA form, the CDR3 reads TGTGCCAGCAGTTCACGGACAGGGGCGGGGAAAACTGAAGCTTTCTTT.

V and J are TRBV19 and TRBJ1-2; D is perhaps TRBD1 (5 bases). From germline, CDR1 is LNHDA and CDR2 SQIVND (reference sequence). The CDR3 covers 14 residues. V was clipped by 5 bases and J by 8 bases, with 18 bases between them. CDR3: CASSFGRGKEGYTF. The DNA for the CDR3 is TGTGCCAGTAGTTTCGGACGGGGGAAGGAAGGCTACACCTTC.

The rearrangement uses TRBV10-3 and TRBJ1-5; 8 bases agree with TRBD1. Germline lookup yields CDR1 ENHRY and CDR2 SYGVKD. V trimming: 10 bases; J trimming: 4 bases; junction bases outside the gene matches: 12. The CDR3 is 15 residues long. This CDR3 reads CATGQGSLGNQPQHF. The CDR3 DNA follows: TGTGCCACCGGACAGGGAAGTCTAGGAAATCAGCCCCAGCATTTT.

The chain has TRBV6-1 and TRBJ1-5, with 9 bases aligning to TRBD1. From germline, CDR1 is MNHNS and CDR2 SASEGT. The CDR3 has 18 amino acids. The ends lost 4 bases at V and 6 bases at J; junction bases unmatched: 16. The CDR3 DNA reads as TGTGCCAGCAGTGGAGGGACAGGGAATAAACTCTTTGGTCAGCCCCAGCATTTT. Its translation: CASSGGTGNKLFGQPQHF.

V and J are TRBV10-2 and TRBJ2-5; D unclear. This CDR3 spans 15 amino acids. Trimming took off 8 bases at V and 4 bases at J, with 20 bases between the two ends. CDR1 and CDR2 (germline): WSHSY, SAAADI. The CDR3 region has the DNA TGCGCCAGCCGTGTCGGAGCAGTTGCTCGAGAGACCCAGTACTTC. Translation gives CASRVGAVARETQYF.

The chain carries TRBV15 and TRBJ1-4, with a weak D call TRBD1 (5 bases). This CDR3 is built from 14 residues. Trimming shortened V by 2 bases and J by 8 bases, and 12 bases separated the two germline ends. The V gene's germline CDR1 is LNHNV and CDR2 YYDKDF (reference sequence). CDR3 bases: TGTGCCACCAGCAGACTAGCGACAGAAGAAAAACTGTTTTTT. Translated: CATSRLATEEKLFF.

This sequence joins TRBV6-5 and TRBJ2-3; D gene ambiguous. CDR1 and CDR2 from the germline V gene are MNHEY and SVGAGI. The CDR3 extends over 13 amino acids. Trimming took 5 bases from V and 6 from J, leaving 12 bases between them. The CDR3 spells CASSPSLGDTQYF. The CDR3 DNA reads as TGTGCCAGCAGTCCCTCTCTCGGGGATACGCAGTATTTT.

The chain combines TRBV5-6 with TRBJ2-1; 10 nucleotides align to TRBD1. The CDR3 length is 18 residues. Trimming at V came to 2 bases and at J to 4 bases, leaving 12 bases not matched to a gene. Germline-derived CDR1 and CDR2 are SGHDT and YYEEEE. Here the CDR3 reads CASSLPGTGVGTYNEQFF. The DNA of the CDR3 is TGTGCCAGCAGCTTACCCGGGACAGGGGTGGGAACTTACAATGAGCAGTTCTTC.

The V and J genes are TRBV28 and TRBJ1-1, with TRBD1 identical over 7 bases. Germline CDR1 and CDR2: MDHEN and SYDVKM. Trimming at V came to 7 bases and at J to 4 bases, leaving 9 bases not matched to a gene. The CDR3 spans 14 residues. The CDR3 loop reads CASKTRQGGTEAFF. CDR3 sequence (DNA): TGTGCCAGCAAAACCCGACAGGGAGGCACTGAAGCTTTCTTT.

The chain couples TRBV15 to TRBJ2-7; 7 bases are a match to TRBD1. The CDR3 consists of 17 residues. The ends lost 0 bases at V and 1 base at J; junction bases unmatched: 9. Germline V CDR1 and CDR2: LNHNV, YYDKDF (reference sequence). The CDR3: CATSRDPPETGSYEQYF. The CDR3 DNA reads as TGTGCCACCAGCAGAGATCCCCCCGAGACAGGGTCCTACGAGCAGTACTTC.

This clone has just one count. The chain employs TRBV5-6 and TRBJ2-5; D might be TRBD2 (7 bases). Germline lookup yields CDR1 SGHDT and CDR2 YYEEEE. The length of the CDR3 is 16 residues. Deletions cut 2 bases from V and 5 bases from J, with 19 bases between. CDR3: CASSFLPLKGGETQYF. The DNA of the CDR3 is TGTGCCAGCAGCTTTTTGCCGTTAAAGGGGGGGGAGACCCAGTACTTC.

Regarding this clone: The sample carries other DNA sequences with the same CDR3. This chain links TRBV6-5 with TRBJ2-7, with a tentative D call TRBD1 (6 bases). The CDR3 sequence is 15 residues long. The germline CDR1 and CDR2 sequences are MNHEY and SVGAGI. V lost 0 bases to trimming and J lost 2 bases, with 11 bases between them. The CDR3 loop reads CASSYSGRGPYEQYF. CDR3 DNA sequence: TGTGCCAGCAGTTACTCAGGCAGGGGCCCCTACGAGCAGTACTTC.

This clone has only a few counts. This CDR3 is CASRRERTDTQYF. CDR3 sequence (DNA): TGTGCCAGCCGGCGGGAGCGTACAGATACGCAGTATTTT. This rearrangement joins TRBV28 to TRBJ2-3, with TRBD2 matching 7 bases. Germline V lookup: CDR1 MDHEN, CDR2 SYDVKM. J gave up 3 bases and V 8 bases, and 5 bases lay outside the gene matches. The CDR3 runs to 13 residues.

This clone was observed a single time. This chain links TRBV4-3 with TRBJ1-2, with 9 positions matching TRBD1. The CDR3 is 13 amino acids. Germline-derived CDR1 and CDR2 are LGHNA and YSLEER. After removal of 4 bases from V and 8 bases from J, the junction contained 5 bases not matched to a gene. The CDR3 nucleotides are TGCGCCAGCAGCCGGGGGACAGGGCGAGGCTACACCTTC. Encoded protein: CASSRGTGRGYTF.